The 28 T cell receptor beta chains below come from one sample, sequenced in a study of cytomegalovirus exposure and HLA in healthy donors (dated by TCRdb to the late 2010s). Libraries were prepared through the immunoSEQ multiplex PCR assay. For the multiplex PCR, a mixture combining 60 forward primers for TCR Vbeta segments and 13 reverse primers for TCR Jbeta segments was used. In TCRdb, the immuneACCESS table is reduced to in-frame sequences with V and J assigned. These tables do not hold every clone; where another copy was compared, an unresolved V gene accounts for under half, and the others remain unexplained. This sample comprises more than 110,000 clones, 70% to 80% of them detected only once. About 3.9% of the sample rests with the top ten. The sequenced sample was PBMCs. The receptors were gathered from a man between 18 and 29 years old in good health and CMV-seronegative.

The genes are TRBV27 and TRBJ2-6; 9 bases match TRBD1. Germline-derived CDR1 and CDR2 are MNHEY and SMNVEV (reference sequence). The CDR3 extends over 19 amino acids. V dropped 5 bases and J dropped 2; count of bases not matched to a gene: 13. Here the CDR3 reads CASSITGGGWNTGANVLTF. The CDR3 DNA reads TGTGCCAGCAGTATTACAGGGGGCGGTTGGAATACTGGGGCCAACGTCCTGACTTTC.

This chain joins TRBV29-1 and TRBJ2-7, with 8 positions matching TRBD2. This CDR3 spans 14 amino acids. Germline values: CDR1 SQVTM, CDR2 ANQGSEA. The V and J ends lost 6 bases and 7 bases, in that order; junction bases with no gene match: 14. CDR3 coding DNA: TGCAGCGTAGAGCCGAGTGGGACGGGAGGGGAGCAGTACTTC. Translation: CSVEPSGTGGEQYF.

This clone has more than one count but fewer than ten. The chain is built from TRBV5-4 and TRBJ2-3; 7 bases are shared with TRBD2. The V gene end was trimmed by 3 bases and the J gene end by 1 base; junction bases not matched to a gene: 5. This CDR3 is built from 15 residues. The germline V gene has CDR1 SGHNT and CDR2 YYREEE (reference sequence). The CDR3 bases are TGTGCCAGCAGCTCCCTCCGGGGGGGCACAGATACGCAGTATTTT. This codes for CASSSLRGGTDTQYF.

Only a few counts were recorded for this clone. The genes are TRBV11-2 and TRBJ1-1, with 9 nucleotides matching TRBD1. The junction had 11 bases not matched to a gene; V was cut back by 6 bases and J by 3 bases. Germline V gene sequence: CDR1 SGHAT, CDR2 FQNNGV. The CDR3 runs 16 residues. This CDR3 is CASRKPGTGWDTEAFF. For the CDR3, the DNA is TGTGCCAGCAGAAAACCCGGGACAGGGTGGGACACTGAAGCTTTCTTT. Looking up the rest from reference TRBV11-2 and TRBJ1-1 gives the full variable domain: EAGVAQSPRYKIIEKRQSVAFWCNPISGHATLYWYQQILGQGPKLLIQFQNNGVVDDSQLPKDRFSAERLKGVDSTLKIQPAKLEDSAVYLCASRKPGTGWDTEAFFGQGTRLTVV.

The sample holds one count of this clone. J is TRBJ1-3 and V is TRBV9; no firm D call. Germline CDR1 SGDLS, CDR2 YYNGEE. The V end lost 0 bases, the J end lost 4 bases, and 11 bases lay between the germline ends. The CDR3 length is 15 residues. The CDR3 bases are TGTGCCAGCAGCGTAGGCTCGGGGAAGGGAAACACCATATATTTT. Its protein is CASSVGSGKGNTIYF.

The rearrangement joins TRBV6-6 to TRBJ1-2, with 7 bases that match TRBD1. Germline values: CDR1 MNHNY, CDR2 SVGAGI (reference sequence). The CDR3 is 13 amino acids. J lost 8 bases, V lost 5 bases, and 8 bases had no gene match. CDR3 coding DNA: TGTGCCAGCAGTACCCAGGGGGTAGGAGGCTACACCTTC. Translated, it gives CASSTQGVGGYTF.

This rearrangement joins TRBV5-1 to TRBJ2-7, with D tentatively TRBD2 (5 bases). V was pared by 4 bases and J by 6 bases, with 14 bases between. The CDR3 consists of 13 residues. Germline V gene data show CDR1 as SGHRS and CDR2 as YFSETQ. In DNA form, the CDR3 reads TGCGCCAGCAGCCCGCTTTCTAGCAGCGAGCAGTACTTC. This sequence encodes CASSPLSSSEQYF. The full variable domain, its missing parts supplied by reference TRBV5-1 and TRBJ2-7, is KAGVTQTPRYLIKTRGQQVTLSCSPISGHRSVSWYQQTPGQGLQFLFEYFSETQRNKGNFPGRFSGRQFSNSRSEMNVSTLELGDSALYLCASSPLSSSEQYFGPGTRLTVT.

This chain connects TRBV27 to TRBJ1-1, with a tentative D call TRBD1 (5 bases). The V end was cut by 7 bases, the J end by 0 bases, with 18 bases between. The CDR3 has 16 residues. CDR1 is MNHEY and CDR2 is SMNVEV in the germline V gene (reference sequence). For the CDR3, the DNA is TGTGCCAGCAAGTATCGGGGGGGACGGCTGAACACTGAAGCTTTCTTT. It specifies CASKYRGGRLNTEAFF.

This rearrangement joins TRBV19 to TRBJ1-5; D gene unclear. The CDR3 loop spans 12 amino acids. V lost 7 bases and J 3 bases, leaving 7 bases between the germline ends. Germline CDR1 LNHDA, CDR2 SQIVND (reference sequence). CDR3 sequence reads: CASNGNNQPQHF. CDR3 nucleotide sequence: TGTGCCAGTAACGGGAACAATCAGCCCCAGCATTTT.

V is TRBV27 and J is TRBJ2-7, with TRBD2 matching over 7 bases. Germline V gene sequence: CDR1 MNHEY, CDR2 SMNVEV (reference sequence). The CDR3 is 14 amino acids. J was trimmed by 0 bases and V by 4 bases; bases with no gene match: 3. The CDR3: CASSWGGSSYEQYF. The CDR3 DNA reads as TGTGCCAGCAGTTGGGGGGGAAGCTCCTACGAGCAGTACTTC.

This clone was observed a handful of times. This sample also contains other DNA sequences that code for the same CDR3. V is TRBV29-1 and J is TRBJ1-1; a weak D match, TRBD1 (5 bases). The germline V and J ends were trimmed by 7 bases and 4 bases, with 7 bases remaining between them. The CDR3 is made up of 10 amino acids. Germline V lookup: CDR1 SQVTM, CDR2 ANQGSEA. CDR3 sequence: CSGQGTEAFF. Here the CDR3 DNA reads TGCAGCGGGCAGGGCACTGAAGCTTTCTTT.

V gene TRBV30 combines with J gene TRBJ1-3, with a possible D match to TRBD1 (6 bases). The CDR3 has 12 residues. Germline-derived CDR1 and CDR2 are GTSNPN and SVGIG (reference sequence). Trimming left V 5 bases short and J 3 bases short, with 8 bases between. The CDR3 spells CAWRGGGNTIYF. As DNA, the CDR3 is TGTGCCTGGCGAGGGGGTGGAAACACCATATATTTT.

The chain is built from TRBV7-8 and TRBJ1-2; 8 bases are shared with TRBD1. Germline CDR1 is SGHVS and CDR2 is FQNEAQ. This CDR3 is 18 amino acids long. With 5 bases clipped from V and 0 bases from J, the junction kept 14 bases outside the gene matches. CDR3 loop: CASSPLRGTGKANYGYTF. CDR3 coding DNA: TGTGCCAGCAGCCCGCTTAGGGGGACAGGCAAAGCTAACTATGGCTACACCTTC.

The rearrangement links TRBV6-5 to TRBJ2-5; TRBD2 matches 11 bases. The DNA end lines up better with TRBJ2-7; the J call may be wrong. The germline V gene has CDR1 MNHEY and CDR2 SVGAGI. The CDR3 consists of 16 residues. For the CDR3, the DNA is TGTGCCAGCAGCTACGCCGGGACTAGCGGATCCTACGAGCAGTACTTC. Translation: CASSYAGTSGSYEQYF.

Of note for this clone: The same CDR3 can be traced to other DNA sequences in this sample. The V call is TRBV27, the J call TRBJ2-1; TRBD2 might be the D (6 bases). The CDR3 contains 15 residues. The V end lost 3 bases, the J end lost 0 bases, and 9 bases lay between the germline ends. CDR1 is MNHEY and CDR2 is SMNVEV in the germline V gene (reference sequence). The CDR3 sequence: CASSFRGSSYNEQFF. The CDR3, as DNA: TGTGCCAGCAGTTTCCGGGGGAGCTCCTACAATGAGCAGTTCTTC.

The chain carries TRBV18 and TRBJ1-2, with 7 bases lining up with TRBD1. This CDR3 comprises 14 residues. The V segment lost 3 bases and the J segment 4 bases; nucleotides outside the gene matches: 5. Germline V CDR1 and CDR2: KGHSH, LQKENI. The CDR3 spells CASSPGQSGYGYTF. DNA for the CDR3: TGTGCCAGCTCACCGGGACAGTCGGGCTATGGCTACACCTTC.

V is TRBV21-1 and J is TRBJ1-1. TRBV21-1 corresponds to a pseudogene. This CDR3 contains 14 residues. This CDR3 reads CASSKKGGNTEAFF. DNA for the CDR3: TGTGCCAGCAGCAAGAAGGGAGGGAACACTGAAGCTTTCTTT.

V is TRBV9 and J is TRBJ1-4; TRBD1 might be the D (6 bases). V was clipped by 1 base and J by 8 bases, with 12 bases between them. The CDR3 extends over 14 amino acids. CDR1 SGDLS and CDR2 YYNGEE come from the germline V gene. CDR3 sequence reads: CASSVQGLGEKLFF. In DNA form, the CDR3 reads TGTGCCAGCAGCGTACAGGGGCTAGGGGAAAAACTGTTTTTT.

This clone came up a few times. The chain employs TRBV6-5 and TRBJ1-1, with D uncertain. In germline, CDR1 is MNHEY, CDR2 SVGAGI. The CDR3 has 11 amino acids. Trimming cost V 2 bases and J 8 bases, with 6 bases left between them. CDR3 sequence: CASSYMEEAFF. The CDR3 coding sequence is TGTGCCAGCAGTTACATGGAGGAAGCTTTCTTT.

Only a few counts were recorded for this clone. The chain couples TRBV9 to TRBJ2-7; D uncertain. This CDR3 spans 13 amino acids. CDR1 and CDR2 from the germline V gene are SGDLS and YYNGEE. The ends were cut back, 0 bases at V and 4 bases at J, with 8 bases in the middle. For the CDR3, the DNA is TGTGCCAGCAGCGTAGGAGGCTTTTACGAGCAGTACTTC. This sequence encodes CASSVGGFYEQYF. Looking up the rest from reference TRBV9 and TRBJ2-7 gives the full variable domain: DSGVTQTPKHLITATGQRVTLRCSPRSGDLSVYWYQQSLDQGLQFLIQYYNGEERAKGNILERFSAQQFPDLHSELNLSSLELGDSALYFCASSVGGFYEQYFGPGTRLTVT.

This clone was recorded only once. The chain recombines TRBV6-1 with TRBJ2-7; TRBD1 aligns across 11 bases. With 6 bases clipped from V and 4 bases from J, the junction kept 8 bases outside the gene matches. CDR1 and CDR2 (germline): MNHNS, SASEGT. The CDR3 is made up of 15 amino acids. Written as DNA, the CDR3 is TGTGCCAGCAGCTTAACCGGGACAGGGGGTTACGAGCAGTACTTC. As protein: CASSLTGTGGYEQYF.

The rearrangement joins TRBV6-5 to TRBJ1-5; TRBD1 matches at 7 bases. V dropped 8 bases and J dropped 6; count of bases not matched to a gene: 7. This CDR3 comprises 13 residues. Germline V CDR1 and CDR2: MNHEY, SVGAGI. The CDR3 coding sequence is TGTGCCAGCGGGGACAGAGGGAGTCAGCCCCAGCATTTT. It is translated as CASGDRGSQPQHF.

V gene TRBV2 combines with J gene TRBJ2-7, with 10 bases identical to TRBD2. There are 14 residues in the CDR3. V trimming: 7 bases; J trimming: 2 bases; junction bases outside the gene matches: 5. The germline V gene has CDR1 SNHLY and CDR2 FYNNEI. In DNA form, the CDR3 reads TGTGCCAGCACTAGCGGGGGTCACCCCTACGAGCAGTACTTC. This sequence encodes CASTSGGHPYEQYF.

The DNA for the CDR3 is TGTGCCAGTAGTTTTAGGTTCGGACAGGGGGACACCGGGGAGCTGTTTTTT. It codes for CASSFRFGQGDTGELFF. The genes are TRBV19 and TRBJ2-2; 10 bases map to TRBD1. The CDR3 extends over 17 amino acids. CDR1 and CDR2 from the germline V gene are LNHDA and SQIVND (reference sequence). With 5 bases clipped from V and 3 bases from J, the junction kept 9 bases outside the gene matches. Combining the CDR3 with reference TRBV19 and TRBJ2-2 gives the whole variable domain DGGITQSPKYLFRKEGQNVTLSCEQNLNHDAMYWYRQDPGQGLRLIYYSQIVNDFQKGDIAEGYSVSREKKESFPLTVTSAQKNPTAFYLCASSFRFGQGDTGELFFGEGSRLTVL.

This chain joins TRBV19 and TRBJ2-6; a weak D match, TRBD1 (5 bases). Germline CDR1 reads LNHDA; CDR2 reads SQIVND (reference sequence). V dropped 3 bases and J dropped 0 bases, with 12 bases sitting between them. This CDR3 region has 17 residues. The DNA for the CDR3 is TGTGCCAGTAGTATGACCAGGGCAATCTCTGGGGCCAACGTCCTGACTTTC. Translation: CASSMTRAISGANVLTF. The entire variable domain, with the rest obtained from reference TRBV19 and TRBJ2-6, is as follows: DGGITQSPKYLFRKEGQNVTLSCEQNLNHDAMYWYRQDPGQGLRLIYYSQIVNDFQKGDIAEGYSVSREKKESFPLTVTSAQKNPTAFYLCASSMTRAISGANVLTFGAGSRLTVL.

This clone came up a few times. The rearrangement uses TRBV6-1 and TRBJ2-7; 10 bases align to TRBD2. With 3 bases clipped from V and 5 bases from J, the junction kept 7 bases outside the gene matches. Germline CDR1 and CDR2: MNHNS and SASEGT. This CDR3 has 15 residues. DNA for the CDR3: TGTGCCAGCAGTGATCTAGCGGGAGTTCCCCACGAGCAGTACTTC. The encoded protein is CASSDLAGVPHEQYF.

CDR3 protein: CASQGNSNQPQHF. In DNA form, the CDR3 reads TGTGCCAGCCAGGGAAATAGCAATCAGCCCCAGCATTTT. This chain connects TRBV7-9 to TRBJ1-5, with D possibly TRBD1 on 5 matching bases. The CDR3 contains 13 residues. V was cut by 8 bases and J by 0 bases, with 8 bases left in between. CDR1 and CDR2 (germline): SEHNR, FQNEAQ (reference sequence). Complete variable domain (other parts from reference TRBV7-9 and TRBJ1-5): DTGVSQNPRHKITKRGQNVTFRCDPISEHNRLYWYRQTLGQGPEFLTYFQNEAQLEKSRLLSDRFSAERPKGSFSTLEIQRTEQGDSAMYLCASQGNSNQPQHFGDGTRLSIL.

V gene TRBV5-4 combines with J gene TRBJ1-2; tentatively, D is TRBD1 (5 bases). The CDR3 is 13 residues long. Germline CDR1 reads SGHNT; CDR2 reads YYREEE (reference sequence). The germline V and J ends were trimmed by 4 bases and 1 base, with 8 bases remaining between them. CDR3 sequence reads: CASSADNNYGYTF. In nucleotides, the CDR3 is TGTGCCAGCAGCGCGGACAATAACTATGGCTACACCTTC.